This record covers a single TCR beta chain. The sample is drawn from a study of shared clonotypes between healthy human individuals. Study-level information: A couple of female and a few male donors aged 18 to 49 were enrolled.

CDR1 and CDR2 (germline): SGHNT, YYREEE (reference sequence). The trim removed 6 bases at V and 10 bases at J, leaving 7 bases unmatched. The CDR3 length is 12 residues. Deep-level running was used for the assay. Repertoires were generated with immunoSEQ multiplex PCR, while TCRdb's copy carries only in-frame clones and drops some. This table holds 450,000 to 700,000 clones, around 95% found once. Terminally differentiated effector memory CD45RA+ cells were excluded from the naive CD8 cells, which were CD45RO-negative and positively selected for CCR7. This TCR was sampled from a woman in her twenties or thirties in good health. Material for sequencing was naive CD8+ T cells sorted from blood. The chain has TRBV5-4 and TRBJ2-7; TRBD2 aligns across 10 bases. CDR3 sequence: CASTLSGRDQYF. CDR3 DNA: TGTGCCAGCACCTTAAGCGGGAGGGACCAGTACTTC.